This T cell receptor beta chain was recorded in a study of a mutant IDH1 vaccine in newly diagnosed glioma. As for time point: baseline, week 1 (first vaccination visit). The treatment was: pre-vaccination baseline after standard-of-care therapy. Germline-derived CDR1 and CDR2 are SGHRS and YFSETQ. This CDR3 has 14 amino acids. V lost 4 bases to trimming and J lost 5 bases; unmatched junction nucleotides: 7. Assay: immunoSEQ multiplex PCR; the TCRdb copy retains only in-frame clones and omits some. The sample carries 30,000 to 40,000 clones, just under 80% recorded once. The V and J genes are TRBV5-1 and TRBJ2-7, with 9 bases identical to TRBD2. The sequence was obtained from a middle-aged man with glioma. Some clones in this sample may be carry-over from other donors' samples. This material consisted of PBMCs, taken from a glioma patient treated with radiotherapy, temozolomide or both. Here the CDR3 DNA reads TGCGCCAGCAGCGTGGCGGGGGGGTCCCACGAGCAGTACTTC. Translation: CASSVAGGSHEQYF.